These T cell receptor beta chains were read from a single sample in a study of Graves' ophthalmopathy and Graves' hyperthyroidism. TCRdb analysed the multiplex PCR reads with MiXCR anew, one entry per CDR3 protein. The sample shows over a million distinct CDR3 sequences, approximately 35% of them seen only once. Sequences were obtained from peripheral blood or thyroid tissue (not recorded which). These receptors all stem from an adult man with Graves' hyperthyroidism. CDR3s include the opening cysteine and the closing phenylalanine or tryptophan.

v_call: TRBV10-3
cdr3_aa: CAISEDTSREIDHTF

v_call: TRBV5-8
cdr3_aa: CASSLWSGSTEAFF

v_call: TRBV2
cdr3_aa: CASSPRTGKTNTGELFF

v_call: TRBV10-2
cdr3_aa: CASSEAGGQNTEAFF

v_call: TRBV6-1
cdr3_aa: CASSEIRVRNQPHHF

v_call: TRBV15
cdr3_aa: CATSSPTGYTEAFF

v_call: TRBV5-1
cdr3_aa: CASSARDRNTGELFF

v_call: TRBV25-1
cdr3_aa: CASSVLGQLQTTGYTF

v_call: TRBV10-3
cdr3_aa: CAISADGLNQPQHF

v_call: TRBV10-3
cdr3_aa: CAISERQGFNQPQHF

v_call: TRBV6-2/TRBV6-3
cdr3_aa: CAGSYITGELFF

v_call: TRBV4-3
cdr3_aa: CASSQDGTRDTGELFF

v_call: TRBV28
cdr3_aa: CASSQARGWETQYF

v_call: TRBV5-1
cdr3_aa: CASSSQGIRGNTEAFF

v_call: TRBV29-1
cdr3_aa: CSVQQGGGETQYF

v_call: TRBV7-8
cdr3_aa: CASSPLGSNQPQHF

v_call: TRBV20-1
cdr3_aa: CSARDPSGRQETQHF

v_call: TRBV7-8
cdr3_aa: CASSYRGADPQHF

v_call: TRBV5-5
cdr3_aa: CASSHVVGSNTGELFF

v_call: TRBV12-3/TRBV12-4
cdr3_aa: CASRTGMSEAFF

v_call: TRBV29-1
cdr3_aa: CSVEDRLGNTEAFF

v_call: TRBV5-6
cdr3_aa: CASSLRTSSGTQYF

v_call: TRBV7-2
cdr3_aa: CASSRGPMYEQYF

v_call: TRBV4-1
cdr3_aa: CASSQVKSGTGYNSPLHF

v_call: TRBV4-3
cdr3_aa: CASSQSTASGNTIYF

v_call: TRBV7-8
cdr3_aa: CASSLSSGVETQYF

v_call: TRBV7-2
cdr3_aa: CASSFASGRTREQYF

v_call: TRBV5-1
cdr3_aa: CASSSRLVETQYF

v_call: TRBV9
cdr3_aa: CASSPGQGGETQYF

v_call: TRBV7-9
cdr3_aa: CASSSEEVNTEAFF

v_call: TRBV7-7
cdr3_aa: CASSGGTDNTGELFF

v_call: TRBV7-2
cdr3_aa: CASRSLGGNTEAFF

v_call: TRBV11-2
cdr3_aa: CASSSIRLMNTEAFF

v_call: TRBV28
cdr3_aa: CASSPGTRNANGYTF

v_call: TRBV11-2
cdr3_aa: CASSWTQARYGYTF

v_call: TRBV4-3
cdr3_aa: CASSQELTQHYYEQYF

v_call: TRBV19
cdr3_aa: CASSIQINRGETQYF

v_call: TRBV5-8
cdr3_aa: CASSSPRREGQPQHF

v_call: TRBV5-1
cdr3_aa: CASSLYYGIQETQYF

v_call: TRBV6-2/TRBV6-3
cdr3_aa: CASTYSGSGRAYEQYF

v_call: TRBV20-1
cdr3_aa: CSARDQREEPGYSPLHF

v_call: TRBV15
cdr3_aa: CATSRSGSLSGYTF

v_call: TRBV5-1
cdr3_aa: CASREWHGTAISSGNTIYF

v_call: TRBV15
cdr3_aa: CATSSWGQGTWAYQETQYF

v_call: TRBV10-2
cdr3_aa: CASSETRVSGNTIYF

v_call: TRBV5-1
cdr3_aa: CASSLAGSSLNTEAFF

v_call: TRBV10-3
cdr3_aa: CAISRTGKDIGSPLHF

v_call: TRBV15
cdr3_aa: CATSVDRGLRETQYF

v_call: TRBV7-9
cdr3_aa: CASSLITGFYGYTF

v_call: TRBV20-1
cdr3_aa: CSARAGGHSDTQYF

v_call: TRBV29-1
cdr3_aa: CSDRAPGGQGNRDSTGELFF

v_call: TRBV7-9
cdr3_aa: CASSSTERTNSPLHF

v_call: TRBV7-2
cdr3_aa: CASSLAVSGGYNEQFF

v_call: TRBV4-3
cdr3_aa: CASSRFVGNSPLHF